This T cell receptor beta chain was captured by sequencing in a study of tumor-infiltrating lymphocytes in oesophageal squamous cell carcinoma. The germline V gene has CDR1 MNHEY and CDR2 SMNVEV (reference sequence). There are 13 residues in the CDR3. TCRdb reprocessed the PCR reads with MiXCR, giving one entry per CDR3 protein. The sample has just over 15,000 distinct CDR3 sequences, about 50% seen once; the top ten hold approximately 15%. The chain combines TRBV27 with TRBJ2-6, with D perhaps assigned TRBD1 or TRBD2 (5 bases each). The assigned J gene may be wrong: the sequence end matches TRBJ2-7 better. Sequenced: esophageal tumor tissue. The TCR sequence derives from a male donor with esophageal squamous cell carcinoma. In nucleotides, the CDR3 is TGTGCCAGCAGGTTCCAGGGAGCCTACGAGCAGTACTTC. Translation: CASRFQGAYEQYF.